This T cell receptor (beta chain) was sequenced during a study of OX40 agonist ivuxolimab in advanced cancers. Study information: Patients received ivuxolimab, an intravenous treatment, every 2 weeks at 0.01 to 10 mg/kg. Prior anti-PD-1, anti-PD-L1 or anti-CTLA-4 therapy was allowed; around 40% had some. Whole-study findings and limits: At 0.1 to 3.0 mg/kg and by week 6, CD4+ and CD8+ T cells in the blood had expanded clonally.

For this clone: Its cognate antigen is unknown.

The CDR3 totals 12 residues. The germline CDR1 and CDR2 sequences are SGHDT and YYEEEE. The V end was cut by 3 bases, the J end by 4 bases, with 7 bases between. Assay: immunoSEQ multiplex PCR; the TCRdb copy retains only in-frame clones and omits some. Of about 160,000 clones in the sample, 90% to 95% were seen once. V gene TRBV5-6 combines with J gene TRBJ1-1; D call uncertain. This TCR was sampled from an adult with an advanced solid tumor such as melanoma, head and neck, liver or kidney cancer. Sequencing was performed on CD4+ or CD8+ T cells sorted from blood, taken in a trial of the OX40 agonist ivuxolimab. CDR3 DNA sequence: TGTGCCAGCAGCTGGGCCACCACTGAAGCTTTCTTT. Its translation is CASSWATTEAFF. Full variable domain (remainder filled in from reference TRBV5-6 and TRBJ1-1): DAGVTQSPTHLIKTRGQQVTLRCSPKSGHDTVSWYQQALGQGPQFIFQYYEEEERQRGNFPDRFSGHQFPNYSSELNVNALLLGDSALYLCASSWATTEAFFGQGTRLTVV.